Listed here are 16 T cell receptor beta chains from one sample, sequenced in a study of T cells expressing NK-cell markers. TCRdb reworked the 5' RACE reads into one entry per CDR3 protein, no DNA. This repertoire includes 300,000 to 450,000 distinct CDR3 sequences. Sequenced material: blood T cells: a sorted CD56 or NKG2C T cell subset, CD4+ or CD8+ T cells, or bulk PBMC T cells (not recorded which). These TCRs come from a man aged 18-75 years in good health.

CDR3 in amino acids: CATKKRTGSGTEAFF. The chain joins TRBV6-4 to TRBJ1-1; TCRdb selects TRBD1, and the lack of DNA leaves this call unchecked. Germline V CDR1 and CDR2: MRHNA, SNTAGT. CDR3 length equals 15 residues.

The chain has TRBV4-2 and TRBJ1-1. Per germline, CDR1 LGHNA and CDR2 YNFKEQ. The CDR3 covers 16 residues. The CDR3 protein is CASSQVELAMNTEAFF.

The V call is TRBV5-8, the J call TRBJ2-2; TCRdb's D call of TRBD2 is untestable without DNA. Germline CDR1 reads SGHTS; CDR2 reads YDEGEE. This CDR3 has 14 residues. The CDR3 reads CARGTASNTGELFF.

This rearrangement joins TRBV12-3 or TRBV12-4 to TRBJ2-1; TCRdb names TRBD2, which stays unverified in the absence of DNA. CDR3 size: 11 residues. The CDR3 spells CASSAAGEQFF.

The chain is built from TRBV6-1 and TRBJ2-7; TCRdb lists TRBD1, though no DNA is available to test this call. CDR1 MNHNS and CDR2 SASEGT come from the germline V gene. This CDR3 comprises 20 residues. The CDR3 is CASRDFPPPSPGQGTYEQYF.

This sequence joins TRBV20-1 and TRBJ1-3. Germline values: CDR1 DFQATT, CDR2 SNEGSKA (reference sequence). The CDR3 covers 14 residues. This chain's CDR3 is CSAPPAISGNTIYF.

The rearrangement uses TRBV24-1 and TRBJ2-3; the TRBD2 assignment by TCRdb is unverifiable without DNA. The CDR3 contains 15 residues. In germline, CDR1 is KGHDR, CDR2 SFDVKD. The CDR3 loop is CATLGGDSTLDTQYF.

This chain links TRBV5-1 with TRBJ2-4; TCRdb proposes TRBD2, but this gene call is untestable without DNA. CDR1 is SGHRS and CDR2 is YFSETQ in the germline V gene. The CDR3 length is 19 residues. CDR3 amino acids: CASSLGLAGVGLAKNIQYF. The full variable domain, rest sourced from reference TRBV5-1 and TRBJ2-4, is KAGVTQTPRYLIKTRGQQVTLSCSPISGHRSVSWYQQTPGQGLQFLFEYFSETQRNKGNFPGRFSGRQFSNSRSEMNVSTLELGDSALYLCASSLGLAGVGLAKNIQYFGAGTRLSVL.

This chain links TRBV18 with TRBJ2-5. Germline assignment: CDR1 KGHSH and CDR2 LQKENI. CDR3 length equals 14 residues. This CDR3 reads CASSPDWYQETQYF.

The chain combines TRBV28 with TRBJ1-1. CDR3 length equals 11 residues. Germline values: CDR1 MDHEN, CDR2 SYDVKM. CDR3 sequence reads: CASSLGLEAFF.

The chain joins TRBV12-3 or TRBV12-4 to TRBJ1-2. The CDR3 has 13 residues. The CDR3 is CASNRQRPYGYTF.

CDR3 protein: CASGTTPGQGKIEAFF. The chain recombines TRBV28 with TRBJ1-1; no DNA is available, so the TRBD1 call from TCRdb remains unchecked. This CDR3 has 16 amino acids. Germline CDR1 and CDR2: MDHEN and SYDVKM.

CDR3: CASRARQGNTEAFF. J is TRBJ1-1 and V is TRBV7-3; the TRBD1 assignment by TCRdb is unverifiable without DNA. The CDR3 length is 14 residues. Germline values: CDR1 SGHTA, CDR2 FQGTGA.

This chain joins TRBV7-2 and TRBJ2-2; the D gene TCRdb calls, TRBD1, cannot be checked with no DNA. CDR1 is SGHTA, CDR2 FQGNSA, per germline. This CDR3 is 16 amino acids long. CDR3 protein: CASSLAQGGSTGELFF. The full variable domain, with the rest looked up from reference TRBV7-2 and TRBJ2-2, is GAGVSQSPSNKVTEKGKDVELRCDPISGHTALYWYRQSLGQGLEFLIYFQGNSAPDKSGLPSDRFSAERTGGSVSTLTIQRTQQEDSAVYLCASSLAQGGSTGELFFGEGSRLTVL.

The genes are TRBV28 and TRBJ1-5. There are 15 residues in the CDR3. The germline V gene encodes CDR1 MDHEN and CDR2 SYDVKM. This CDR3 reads CASSFKRLINQPQHF.

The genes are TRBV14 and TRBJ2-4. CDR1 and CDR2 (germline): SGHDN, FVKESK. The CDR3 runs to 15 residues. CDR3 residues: CASSQGRLAKNIQYF.